This T cell receptor (beta chain) was observed in a study of blood T cells in healthy people across ages. Between the trimmed V and J ends, which lost 3 bases and 2 bases, there was a span of 13 bases. Germline CDR1 MNHNS, CDR2 SASEGT. The CDR3 loop spans 15 amino acids. Then a second PCR, running about 6 to 12 cycles, was carried out with a sample-barcoded 5' primer and a J-beta primer mix. Via MiXCR, TCRdb re-called the 5' RACE reads, giving one row per CDR3 protein. Found here are 1.5 million to 2 million distinct CDR3 sequences, roughly a third of them singletons; the top ten hold 11%. Every participating donor contributed about 10 milliliters of peripheral blood through a draw. Isolation recovered at least 6.5 million PBMCs from every sample. This clonotype has a handful of counts.

V gene TRBV6-1 combines with J gene TRBJ2-5, with D possibly TRBD2 on 5 matching bases. The receptor was isolated from a woman aged 25 to 39 in good health. Sequencing used blood. CDR3 coding DNA: TGTGCCAGCAGTGATTCCGGGAAGGCTCAAGAGACCCAGTACTTC. Protein sequence: CASSDSGKAQETQYF.